Shown below are 5 T cell receptor beta chains from a single sample sequenced in a study of identical twins (dated by TCRdb to the mid-2010s). Receptor libraries were prepared by 5' RACE. Sequencing instrument: Illumina HiSeq 2000. In TCRdb, the public reads were trimmed at Q25 with fastp and aligned with MiXCR, with productive beta chains retained. Duplicate CDR3 protein sequences are folded into a single record with the most common DNA and genes. In all, the sample holds some 630,000 distinct CDR3 sequences, and under 8.5% of those were seen once. Together, the top ten hold roughly 1.6% of the sample. The same sample was also studied in work on yellow fever vaccine responses in identical twins.

Material: PBMCs. These receptors were obtained from a woman between 18 and 29 years old in good health.

This clonotype was observed at least ten times. The J gene is TRBJ2-2, the V gene TRBV9; 9 positions agree with TRBD1. Trimming took 3 bases from V and 1 from J; bases not matched to a gene: 1. This CDR3 comprises 15 residues. Germline assignment: CDR1 SGDLS and CDR2 YYNGEE. The CDR3 loop reads CASSADRGNTGELFF. The CDR3 coding sequence is TGTGCCAGCAGCGCGGACAGGGGGAACACCGGGGAGCTGTTTTTT.

The chain's CDR3 is CASTTAGLGGELFF. The CDR3 DNA reads TGTGCCAGCACCACAGCGGGATTGGGCGGGGAGCTGTTTTTT. This chain uses TRBV12-3 or TRBV12-4 with TRBJ2-2; 7 positions agree with TRBD2. The CDR3 length is 14 residues. Germline trimming cut 7 bases from V and 7 bases from J; bases unmatched to any gene: 9.

The sample holds many counts of this clonotype. V gene TRBV7-9 combines with J gene TRBJ2-1, with D possibly being TRBD1 (6 bases). The germline V gene encodes CDR1 SEHNR and CDR2 FQNEAQ (reference sequence). The CDR3 extends over 17 amino acids. V dropped 5 bases and J dropped 5 bases, with 22 bases sitting between them. CDR3 in DNA: TGTGCCAGCAGCGCCCGGCTACAGGGTCAAGATAACAATGAGCAGTTCTTC. Residues: CASSARLQGQDNNEQFF. Using reference TRBV7-9 and TRBJ2-1 for the parts outside the CDR3, the full variable domain is DTGVSQNPRHKITKRGQNVTFRCDPISEHNRLYWYRQTLGQGPEFLTYFQNEAQLEKSRLLSDRFSAERPKGSFSTLEIQRTEQGDSAMYLCASSARLQGQDNNEQFFGPGTRLTVL.

V usage is TRBV14 and J usage is TRBJ2-2, with 9 bases that match TRBD1. Germline CDR1 reads SGHDN; CDR2 reads FVKESK. This CDR3 region has 15 residues. The junction had 5 bases not matched to a gene; V was cut back by 1 base and J by 8 bases. The CDR3 coding sequence is TGTGCCAGCAGCCAAGTAACAGGGGGCGATGGGGAGCTGTTTTTT. Protein: CASSQVTGGDGELFF.

This clonotype was seen ten or more times. The chain joins TRBV10-3 to TRBJ2-1; 9 nucleotides line up with TRBD2. This CDR3 has 15 amino acids. Trimming took 3 bases from V and 10 from J; bases not matched to a gene: 10. The V gene's germline CDR1 is ENHRY and CDR2 SYGVKD. CDR3 nucleotide sequence: TGTGCCATCAGTGATGGGCTAGCGGGAATAGGAGAGCAGTTCTTC. As protein: CAISDGLAGIGEQFF.